A selection of T cell receptor beta chains follows, all from one sample in a study of blood T cell dynamics during melanoma immunotherapy. The repertoire was sequenced with immunoSEQ multiplex PCR; TCRdb's copy has only in-frame clones and lacks some. The table includes 9,500 to 13,000 clones, around nine tenths detected once. The sample consisted of blood, taken from a patient treated with checkpoint blockade. The source is a human donor with melanoma. Each CDR3 is given with its conserved first and last residue. A D gene is named only where the DNA matches it firmly. The listing skips clone size in some rows; elsewhere it reads once, few, many or a size class.

v_gene: TRBV30
abundance: few
j_gene: TRBJ1-3
d_gene: -
CDR3nt: TGTGCCTGGAGTGTACCAGACTTGCCGAGGTATTTT
CDR3aa: CAWSVPDLPRYF

v_gene: TRBV19
abundance: -
j_gene: TRBJ2-1
d_gene: -
CDR3nt: TGTGCCAGTAGATCTTTAGGGGGGCTGAATGAGCAGTTCTTC
CDR3aa: CASRSLGGLNEQFF

v_gene: TRBV27
abundance: -
j_gene: TRBJ2-1
d_gene: TRBD1
CDR3nt: TGTGCCAGTACCTCCGGGACAGGGTCCTACAATGAGCAGTTCTTC
CDR3aa: CASTSGTGSYNEQFF

v_gene: TRBV2
abundance: -
j_gene: TRBJ2-1
d_gene: TRBD2
CDR3nt: TGTGCCAGCAGATCTAGCGGGAGCTATTACAATGAGCAGTTCTTC
CDR3aa: CASRSSGSYYNEQFF

v_gene: TRBV28
abundance: -
j_gene: TRBJ1-2
d_gene: -
CDR3nt: TGTGCCAGCAGTCCCCAAAATGCAGGGAACAACTATGGCTACACCTTC
CDR3aa: CASSPQNAGNNYGYTF

v_gene: TRBV7-6
abundance: -
j_gene: TRBJ2-5
d_gene: -
CDR3nt: TGTGCCAGCAGCTTAGGACAGCAAGAGACCCAGTACTTC
CDR3aa: CASSLGQQETQYF

v_gene: TRBV9
abundance: -
j_gene: TRBJ2-3
d_gene: -
CDR3nt: TGTGCCAGCAGCGAAGGGACCGGGTCAAACACAGATACGCAGTATTTT
CDR3aa: CASSEGTGSNTDTQYF

v_gene: TRBV2
abundance: few
j_gene: TRBJ2-7
d_gene: TRBD2
CDR3nt: TGTGCCAGCAGTCCCGGGACTAGCGGGTCGTATTTCAAGCAGTACTTC
CDR3aa: CASSPGTSGSYFKQYF

v_gene: TRBV2
abundance: -
j_gene: TRBJ2-2
d_gene: TRBD2
CDR3nt: TGTGCCAGCAGCCCTGGGATAGCGGGAACCGGGGAGCTGTTTTTT
CDR3aa: CASSPGIAGTGELFF

v_gene: TRBV2
abundance: -
j_gene: TRBJ2-3
d_gene: -
CDR3nt: TGTGCCAGCAGTGGGTCAGGGGGGACAGATACGCAGTATTTT
CDR3aa: CASSGSGGTDTQYF

v_gene: TRBV6-5
abundance: -
j_gene: TRBJ2-7
d_gene: TRBD1
CDR3nt: TGTGCCAGCGGACAGGGTGGAGGCGGGTACGAGCAGTACTTC
CDR3aa: CASGQGGGGYEQYF

v_gene: TRBV30
abundance: -
j_gene: TRBJ1-1
d_gene: -
CDR3nt: TGTGCCTGGAGCCCCTTACGGCGAGATACTGAAGCTTTCTTT
CDR3aa: CAWSPLRRDTEAFF

v_gene: TRBV6-1
abundance: -
j_gene: TRBJ2-7
d_gene: TRBD2
CDR3nt: TGTGCCAGCACCAGGACGGGGGGCTACGAGCAGTACTTC
CDR3aa: CASTRTGGYEQYF